Following are 17 T cell receptor beta chains from one sample sequenced in a study of control samples from healthy donors and cancer patients. Some clones are missing from TCRdb's copy, which holds only in-frame ones; the method was immunoSEQ multiplex PCR. This sample has approximately 98,000 clones; 82% occur once, and the top ten carry roughly 6.5%. The sample consisted of blood. The receptors here all came from a man aged 18 to 29 in good health.

The chain uses TRBV6-6 and TRBJ2-1; the match to TRBD1 covers 7 bases. The trim removed 2 bases at V and 5 bases at J, leaving 3 bases unmatched. Germline V gene sequence: CDR1 MNHNY, CDR2 SVGAGI (reference sequence). This CDR3 is 14 amino acids long. The CDR3 DNA reads as TGTGCCAGCAGTTACGACAGGGCTAACAATGAGCAGTTCTTC. It specifies CASSYDRANNEQFF.

The V and J genes are TRBV13 and TRBJ1-1; no reliable D call. V was shortened by 0 bases and J by 0 bases, with 8 bases between the two germline ends. Germline loops: CDR1 PRHDT, CDR2 FYEKMQ (reference sequence). The CDR3 has 15 residues. CDR3 sequence (DNA): TGTGCCAGCAGCTTAGGCCGAGGCATGAACACTGAAGCTTTCTTT. Translated, it gives CASSLGRGMNTEAFF. Supplemented by reference TRBV13 and TRBJ1-1, the full variable domain reads AAGVIQSPRHLIKEKRETATLKCYPIPRHDTVYWYQQGPGQDPQFLISFYEKMQSDKGSIPDRFSAQQFSDYHSELNMSSLELGDSALYFCASSLGRGMNTEAFFGQGTRLTVV.

V is TRBV30 and J is TRBJ1-2, with D uncertain. Trimming stripped 5 bases from V and 4 bases from J, with 8 bases between. This CDR3 contains 11 residues. Germline CDR1 and CDR2: GTSNPN and SVGIG (reference sequence). The CDR3 region is CAWARGYGYTF. The CDR3, as DNA: TGTGCCTGGGCCCGGGGCTATGGCTACACCTTC. The variable domain in full, completed from reference TRBV30 and TRBJ1-2, reads SQTIHQWPATLVQPVGSPLSLECTVEGTSNPNLYWYRQAAGRGLQLLFYSVGIGQISSEVPQNLSASRPQDRQFILSSKKLLLSDSGFYLCAWARGYGYTFGSGTRLTVV.

The chain employs TRBV24-1 and TRBJ1-2; D is uncertain. V was pared by 1 base and J by 2 bases, with 7 bases between. Germline V gene sequence: CDR1 KGHDR, CDR2 SFDVKD. This CDR3 contains 14 residues. The CDR3 loop reads CATSDFNTNYGYTF. The CDR3, as DNA: TGTGCCACCAGTGATTTTAACACGAACTATGGCTACACCTTC.

The chain carries TRBV20-1 and TRBJ1-2; D gene unclear. The CDR3 has 11 amino acids. Germline V CDR1 and CDR2: DFQATT, SNEGSKA (reference sequence). Trimming removed 1 base at V and 3 bases at J, with 3 bases between. The CDR3 nucleotides read TGCAGTGCTAGAGGACACTATGGCTACACCTTC. Residues: CSARGHYGYTF.

J is TRBJ2-7 and V is TRBV7-2; 8 nucleotides match TRBD2. V trimming: 6 bases; J trimming: 2 bases; junction bases outside the gene matches: 15. Germline V CDR1 and CDR2: SGHTA, FQGNSA. This CDR3 spans 17 amino acids. CDR3 DNA: TGTGCCAGCAGGGGAGTGGACTGGCGGGGGGCCGCCTACGAGCAGTACGTC. Its protein product is CASRGVDWRGAAYEQYV.

This chain connects TRBV7-2 to TRBJ1-2; 9 bases match TRBD1. The CDR3 runs to 13 residues. V trimming: 5 bases; J trimming: 6 bases; junction bases outside the gene matches: 4. Germline CDR1 reads SGHTA; CDR2 reads FQGNSA. CDR3 bases: TGTGCCAGCAGCGCGCGGGACAGGGATGGCTACACCTTC. Protein: CASSARDRDGYTF.

The chain carries TRBV15 and TRBJ2-5, with TRBD1 identical over 7 bases. The V gene end was trimmed by 3 bases and the J gene end by 7 bases; junction bases not matched to a gene: 5. The germline gives CDR1 LNHNV, CDR2 YYDKDF (reference sequence). This CDR3 is 13 amino acids long. CDR3 amino acids: CATSSAAGGTQYF. The CDR3 DNA sequence: TGTGCCACCAGCAGCGCCGCAGGGGGGACCCAGTACTTC.

The J gene is TRBJ1-6, the V gene TRBV10-3, with 7 bases that match TRBD1. This CDR3 is built from 13 residues. V was clipped by 6 bases and J by 7 bases; unmatched bases: 3. The germline V gene has CDR1 ENHRY and CDR2 SYGVKD. The DNA of the CDR3 is TGTGCCATCAGACAGGGGAACAATTCACCCCTCCACTTT. It encodes CAIRQGNNSPLHF.

This clone turned up a few times. The chain uses TRBV5-5 and TRBJ2-7; 7 positions agree with TRBD1. The V gene end was trimmed by 5 bases and the J gene end by 2 bases; junction bases not matched to a gene: 4. The CDR3 covers 13 residues. Germline CDR1 reads SGHKS; CDR2 reads YYEKEE (reference sequence). In DNA, the CDR3 is TGTGCCAGCAGTTGGACAGGTACCTACGAGCAGTACTTC. It codes for CASSWTGTYEQYF.

DNA for the CDR3: TGCAGCGTTGAACCGGGCAGGGGGTTAGGAGAGACCCAGTACTTC. Protein sequence: CSVEPGRGLGETQYF. The J gene is TRBJ2-5, the V gene TRBV29-1; 7 bases agree with TRBD1. J gave up 4 bases and V 2 bases, and 10 bases lay outside the gene matches. The CDR3 spans 15 residues. Germline loops: CDR1 SQVTM, CDR2 ANQGSEA.

This clone occurred a few times. The V gene is TRBV5-1, the J gene TRBJ2-1; D assignment may be TRBD1 or TRBD2 (7 bases each). Germline CDR1 reads SGHRS; CDR2 reads YFSETQ. V lost 4 bases, J lost 0 bases, and 14 bases lay in between. This CDR3 spans 16 amino acids. The CDR3 loop is CASSLGEGASYNEQFF. For the CDR3, the DNA is TGCGCCAGCAGCCTCGGGGAGGGGGCCTCCTACAATGAGCAGTTCTTC.

The rearrangement links TRBV11-2 to TRBJ2-1; D call uncertain. This CDR3 spans 15 amino acids. Trimming left V 1 base short and J 2 bases short, with 9 bases between. Per the germline V gene, CDR1 is SGHAT and CDR2 is FQNNGV. The CDR3 nucleotides read TGTGCCAGCAGCTTAGTTGAGTTGGCCTACAATGAGCAGTTCTTC. It specifies CASSLVELAYNEQFF.

The chain links TRBV28 to TRBJ1-2; TRBD1 agrees at 12 bases. The CDR3 runs 15 residues. The V segment lost 4 bases and the J segment 6 bases; nucleotides outside the gene matches: 6. The V gene's germline CDR1 is MDHEN and CDR2 SYDVKM. The CDR3 DNA reads as TGTGCCAGCAGTTCCCCGGGACAGGGGGCTGATGGCTACACCTTC. Translating it yields CASSSPGQGADGYTF.

V and J are TRBV7-2 and TRBJ1-1; perhaps TRBD1 as D (6 bases). CDR1 and CDR2 from the germline V gene are SGHTA and FQGNSA. V dropped 3 bases and J dropped 1 base, with 9 bases sitting between them. This CDR3 has 14 residues. The CDR3 nucleotides are TGTGCCAGCAGCTTTGGAGGGGGGAACACTGAAGCTTTCTTT. Encoded protein: CASSFGGGNTEAFF.

The chain uses TRBV6-6 and TRBJ2-7, with 8 bases aligning to TRBD1. Trimming took 6 bases from V and 3 from J; bases not matched to a gene: 13. From germline, CDR1 is MNHNY and CDR2 SVGAGI (reference sequence). The CDR3 spans 16 residues. The CDR3 DNA follows: TGTGCCAGCAGATCTAAACAGGGGGACAGATTCTACGAGCAGTACTTC. Its translation is CASRSKQGDRFYEQYF.

This clone appeared once. V is TRBV11-2 and J is TRBJ1-1; D gene unclear. Germline V gene lookup returns CDR1 SGHAT and CDR2 FQNNGV. V lost 1 base to trimming and J lost 3 bases, with 18 bases between them. CDR3 length equals 17 residues. DNA for the CDR3: TGTGCCAGCAGCTTAGGCCAACCGAGGGAGGGTTACACTGAAGCTTTCTTT. This translates into CASSLGQPREGYTEAFF.